A single T cell receptor beta chain is shown here with its context. Original handling: The authors estimated nucleated cell counts from reference gene primer amplification. Some clones are missing from TCRdb's copy, which holds only in-frame ones; the method was immunoSEQ multiplex PCR. V, J and clone size reflect that table, while D and trimming were determined from the DNA. The top ten hold 9.2% of the sample, which has around 67,000 clones, around 80% seen once. This record comes from a study of blood T cell repertoires in COVID-19. Study-level background: The United States, Italy and Spain provided the acute and convalescent COVID-19 samples. Sources were T cells, B-cell-depleted T cells, or PBMCs; the material itself was cDNA or gDNA.

Germline values: CDR1 SGHTA, CDR2 FQGNSA. CDR3 length: 18 amino acids. V shed 1 base and J shed 8 bases, with 24 bases lying between them. This receptor was taken from a human donor in a cohort sampled during active COVID-19. Sequencing used peripheral blood. The V call is TRBV7-2, the J call TRBJ2-1; the D gene is possibly TRBD2 (6 bases). CDR3: CASSLDRVRGSSRDEQFF. The DNA for the CDR3 is TGTGCCAGCAGCTTAGACCGGGTTCGGGGGTCTAGCCGTGATGAGCAGTTCTTC.